One sample yielded the 20 T cell receptor beta chains listed below, sequenced in a study of blood T cell repertoires in COVID-19. Libraries were prepared by immunoSEQ multiplex PCR; TCRdb keeps only in-frame clonotypes and omits some of them. This table holds 60,000 to 75,000 clones, 70% to 85% found once. The specimen was peripheral blood. The source of these receptors is a woman aged 65 to 85 with acute or convalescent COVID-19.

The chain recombines TRBV12-5 with TRBJ1-2; D perhaps matches TRBD1 (5 bases). The CDR3 consists of 14 residues. Trimming removed 1 base at V and 6 bases at J, with 12 bases between. From germline, CDR1 is LGHNT and CDR2 FRNRAP. The CDR3 coding sequence is TGTGCTAGTGGTTTGGCCGTGGGGGGGGATGGCTACACCTTC. Protein: CASGLAVGGDGYTF.

J is TRBJ1-5 and V is TRBV12-2; TRBD1 is taken as the D call from the table, unchecked against the DNA. TRBV12-2 is designated a pseudogene. CDR3 length: 14 residues. The CDR3 region has the DNA TGTGCAAGTCGCTTAGGGGGCGAAGGGCAGCCCCAGCATTTT. Amino acids: CASRLGGEGQPQHF.

V gene TRBV19 combines with J gene TRBJ1-2, with D maybe TRBD1 (5 bases). Trimming removed 5 bases from V and 0 bases from J, with 25 bases in between. Germline loops: CDR1 LNHDA, CDR2 SQIVND (reference sequence). The CDR3 contains 19 residues. The CDR3 nucleotides are TGTGCCAGTAGTTGGGTCGTTTGGGGCAGGGTGACGACTAACTATGGCTACACCTTC. It yields the protein CASSWVVWGRVTTNYGYTF.

The chain has TRBV15 and TRBJ2-3, with 8 bases lining up with TRBD2. The trim removed 3 bases at V and 1 base at J, leaving 6 bases unmatched. The CDR3 is 16 amino acids. CDR1 is LNHNV and CDR2 is YYDKDF in the germline V gene (reference sequence). This chain's CDR3 is CATSRGHSGGTDTQYF. The CDR3 DNA reads TGTGCCACCAGCAGGGGACATAGCGGGGGCACAGATACGCAGTATTTT.

The chain carries TRBV10-3 and TRBJ2-5; TRBD1 matches at 9 bases. Germline CDR1 and CDR2: ENHRY and SYGVKD. This CDR3 spans 15 amino acids. V lost 6 bases and J lost 2; bases outside the gene matches: 7. CDR3 nucleotides: TGTGCCATCAGCTCCCCGGACAGGGGACAAGAGACCCAGTACTTC. Translation: CAISSPDRGQETQYF.

This clone was counted only a few times. V usage is TRBV7-9 and J usage is TRBJ1-1; D is possibly TRBD1 (6 bases). Deletions cut 1 base from V and 6 bases from J, with 18 bases between. The germline V gene encodes CDR1 SEHNR and CDR2 FQNEAQ (reference sequence). This CDR3 comprises 16 residues. CDR3 loop: CASSLEGGAGTPEAFF. The CDR3 coding sequence is TGTGCCAGCAGCTTAGAGGGGGGAGCGGGAACTCCTGAAGCTTTCTTT.

This chain connects TRBV10-3 to TRBJ2-3; TRBD2 matches 9 bases. With V trimmed by 6 bases and J by 4 bases, 5 bases remained unmatched. The CDR3 runs to 14 residues. CDR1 ENHRY and CDR2 SYGVKD come from the germline V gene. CDR3 bases: TGTGCCATCAGGAGCGGGGGGTCGTCAGATACGCAGTATTTT. This translates into CAIRSGGSSDTQYF.

The chain uses TRBV7-3 and TRBJ2-1; 7 bases match TRBD2. After removal of 2 bases from V and 9 bases from J, the junction contained 7 bases not matched to a gene. Germline V gives CDR1 SGHTA, CDR2 FQGTGA. The CDR3 totals 14 residues. The CDR3 coding sequence is TGTGCCAGCAGCTTAGACCCTAGCGGACCTGAGCAGTTCTTC. Protein product: CASSLDPSGPEQFF. Filled out from reference TRBV7-3 and TRBJ2-1, the complete variable domain reads GAGVSQTPSNKVTEKGKYVELRCDPISGHTALYWYRQSLGQGPEFLIYFQGTGAADDSGLPNDRFFAVRPEGSVSTLKIQRTERGDSAVYLCASSLDPSGPEQFFGPGTRLTVL.

This chain joins TRBV29-1 and TRBJ2-3; D unresolved. CDR1 and CDR2 (germline): SQVTM, ANQGSEA. V lost 6 bases, J lost 1 base, and 8 bases lay in between. This CDR3 has 12 amino acids. DNA for the CDR3: TGCAGCGTCAGGCCGGGCACAGATACGCAGTATTTT. Protein sequence: CSVRPGTDTQYF.

The chain uses TRBV4-1 and TRBJ1-1; 7 nucleotides line up with TRBD1. Germline V gives CDR1 MGHRA, CDR2 YSYEKL. The CDR3 is 19 residues long. The junction had 28 bases not matched to a gene; V was cut back by 4 bases and J by 11 bases. The CDR3 coding sequence is TGCGCCAGCAGCCGCCAAAGGGGAGGCCGGGACAGACCTCTAACGAAGGCTTTCTTT. This sequence encodes CASSRQRGGRDRPLTKAFF.

Only a few counts were recorded for this clone. This chain connects TRBV6-5 to TRBJ1-3, with 7 bases that match TRBD1. Germline lookup yields CDR1 MNHEY and CDR2 SVGAGI. This CDR3 has 14 amino acids. J gave up 2 bases and V 6 bases, and 4 bases lay outside the gene matches. The CDR3 region has the DNA TGTGCCAGCAGCCGGGGACAGCCTGGAAACACCATATATTTT. Amino acid sequence: CASSRGQPGNTIYF.

This clone was seen at least ten times. J is TRBJ2-1 and V is TRBV7-3; 8 nucleotides align to TRBD2. V lost 8 bases, J lost 0 bases, and 6 bases stayed unmatched. There are 15 residues in the CDR3. Germline V gives CDR1 SGHTA, CDR2 FQGTGA. CDR3 nucleotides: TGTGCCAGCGCGGGGGGCGCAAGCTCCTACAATGAGCAGTTCTTC. It specifies CASAGGASSYNEQFF.

The chain is built from TRBV6-5 and TRBJ1-5; 8 bases map to TRBD1. This CDR3 has 14 residues. The V segment lost 9 bases and the J segment 2 bases; nucleotides outside the gene matches: 6. CDR1 and CDR2 from the germline V gene are MNHEY and SVGAGI. In DNA, the CDR3 is TGTGCCAGTGCGGACAGGGAGGGCAATCAGCCCCAGCATTTT. Translating gives CASADREGNQPQHF.

This clone came up once. The chain is built from TRBV19 and TRBJ1-5, with 9 bases identical to TRBD1. The germline CDR1 and CDR2 sequences are LNHDA and SQIVND (reference sequence). V lost 6 bases to trimming and J lost 11 bases; unmatched junction nucleotides: 14. CDR3 size: 15 residues. CDR3 region: CASSSGTGRREAQHF. The CDR3 bases are TGTGCCAGTAGCTCCGGGACAGGGAGGCGGGAGGCCCAGCATTTT.

The chain joins TRBV7-9 to TRBJ2-7; maybe TRBD1 (5 bases). V dropped 5 bases and J dropped 0 bases, with 11 bases sitting between them. Germline CDR1 is SEHNR and CDR2 is FQNEAQ (reference sequence). CDR3 length: 14 amino acids. The CDR3 region has the DNA TGTGCCAGCAGCCAAGGGGAAAGCTCCTACGAGCAGTACTTC. It is translated as CASSQGESSYEQYF.

The chain combines TRBV3-1 (or the pseudogene TRBV3-2) with TRBJ1-6; maybe TRBD1 (5 bases). Between the trimmed V and J ends, which lost 4 bases and 9 bases, there was a span of 13 bases. This CDR3 is 14 amino acids long. The germline V gene has CDR1 LGHDT and CDR2 YNNKEL (reference sequence). The CDR3 loop is CASSLDQGRSPLHF. The CDR3 DNA follows: TGTGCCAGCAGCCTCGACCAGGGCCGTTCACCCCTCCACTTT.

This chain uses TRBV7-2 with TRBJ2-7; D is perhaps TRBD1 (5 bases). There are 12 residues in the CDR3. Germline V CDR1 and CDR2: SGHTA, FQGNSA. Trimming took off 5 bases at V and 4 bases at J, with 9 bases between the two ends. CDR3 residues: CASSQQVYEQYF. The CDR3 DNA follows: TGTGCCAGCAGCCAACAGGTTTACGAGCAGTACTTC.

J is TRBJ1-6 and V is TRBV4-2, with D maybe TRBD1 (5 bases). The CDR3 consists of 14 residues. Between the trimmed V and J ends, which lost 1 base and 5 bases, there was a span of 6 bases. Per the germline V gene, CDR1 is LGHNA and CDR2 is YNFKEQ. The CDR3 nucleotides are TGTGCCAGCAGCCAAGCAGGGAATAATTCACCCCTCCACTTT. Amino acids: CASSQAGNNSPLHF.

The chain couples TRBV19 to TRBJ1-5; D is unresolved. The CDR3 is 14 amino acids. Trimming stripped 3 bases from V and 1 base from J, with 7 bases between. Germline V lookup: CDR1 LNHDA, CDR2 SQIVND (reference sequence). The CDR3 region is CASSIPGSNQPQHF. In DNA, the CDR3 is TGTGCCAGTAGTATCCCTGGCAGCAATCAGCCCCAGCATTTT.

The gene calls are TRBV11-3 and TRBJ2-5, with D possibly TRBD1 on 6 matching bases. The CDR3 has 14 amino acids. Germline CDR1 SGHNT, CDR2 YENEEA. Trimming cost V 4 bases and J 5 bases, with 14 bases left between them. The CDR3 DNA reads as TGTGCCAGCAGCTCACCAGGGGACGTGGAGACCCAGTACTTC. Translation: CASSSPGDVETQYF. The full variable domain, with the rest looked up from reference TRBV11-3 and TRBJ2-5, is EAGVVQSPRYKIIEKKQPVAFWCNPISGHNTLYWYLQNLGQGPELLIRYENEEAVDDSQLPKDRFSAERLKGVDSTLKIQPAELGDSAVYLCASSSPGDVETQYFGPGTRLLVL.